This entry features one T cell receptor beta chain sequence. No antigen is known for it. One end of the junction fails to match germline, which may point to a read error. Blood RNA was extracted from unsorted whole blood using TRIzol reagent, and germline DNA was obtained with the DNeasy Blood & Tissue kit. At the time of sampling, the patients were treatment-naive and had chronic HBV infection. Before surgery, around 4 milliliters of peripheral blood were drawn into K2EDTA tubes. These data belong to a study of tumor-infiltrating lymphocytes in primary liver carcinoma (dated 2017 in TCRdb). Background on the whole study: Between November 2015 and early 2016, a handful of patients in China with histopathologically diagnosed primary liver carcinoma had surgical resection. A total of approximately 35 specimens from 5 patients, comprising approximately 25 tumor regions, 5 adjacent noncancerous liver tissues and 5 peripheral blood samples, were covered by TCRbeta repertoire sequencing. High reproducibility was observed for the technical replicate repertoires, with mean shared-clone rates approximately 0.9 and correlation coefficients above 0.95. The five patients had tumors staged T1-T3 N0M0, with maximum diameters ranging from about 4.2 to 10 cm. Each sample produced roughly 3.65 to 8 million productive TCRbeta reads, and read depth showed no significant difference between tissue types. Across five regions of each liver tumor, along with adjacent normal tissue and blood, the study brought together TCRbeta repertoire sequencing, expression microarrays and whole-exome sequencing. Of the five patients, three men and two women aged 30 to 69 years, four had hepatocellular carcinoma and one had combined HCC and intrahepatic cholangiocarcinoma.

The CDR3 measures 12 amino acids from cysteine to phenylalanine. Of all the DNA, just the CDR3 is kept, 36 bases in frame from base 1. From a lookup of the germline V gene, CDR1 and CDR2 are SGHAT and FQNNGV. A constant-region primer and ProtoScript II reverse transcriptase were used to reverse-transcribe TCRbeta-specific cDNA from roughly 0.55 ug total RNA. Three nested multiplex PCR rounds, following a slightly modified ARM-PCR procedure, were used to build the TCRbeta libraries. Each of the first two PCR rounds ran for 9 to 10 cycles using multiplex TRBV1-TRBV30 forward primers together with a Cbeta reverse primer. A final 25-cycle PCR with Deep VentR polymerase added sample barcodes and Illumina adapters. Amplicons of 200-500 bp were gel-purified with a QIAquick gel extraction kit before sequencing. An Illumina HiSeq 2500 was used to sequence the TCRbeta amplicons with 250-bp paired-end reads. On the study's bioinformatics: To recover full CDR3 sequences, reads were quality-trimmed using Trimmomatic v0.33 and paired reads were then merged using FLASH v1.2.11. V, D and J germline segments were assigned to the rearranged TCRbeta sequences using MiGEC v1.2.1b. Clonotype statistics and Shannon-Wiener diversity indices were computed with VDJtools v1.0.0. To reduce sampling bias, subsequent analyses other than the diversity analysis used only the 250 most abundant clonotypes in each sample. TCRdb's own reprocessing of the public reads used fastp at Q25 and MiXCR and kept productive beta chains. Each CDR3 protein appears once, grouped with its most common genes and DNA. These V and J calls are TCRdb output, not the study's own analysis. For this sample there are 310,000 or so distinct CDR3 sequences; approximately 54% appear just once. The ten largest clones take up 15% to 20% of the sample.

Here is what the overall study found, with its caveats: Consistent with antigen-driven expansion, pairs of tumor regions showed higher repertoire overlap (mean around 36%) than either tumor-adjacent pairs (around 17%) or tumor-blood pairs (roughly 15%). Compared with blood, tumors had a significantly larger share of the repertoire taken up by the top 250 clones (p = 0.039). With just four or five patients in the study, the authors point out that the findings should be validated in a larger study. Bulk unsorted samples precluded comparing CD4+ and CD8+ T cell repertoires. Only the TCR beta chain was sequenced, so true repertoire diversity is likely underestimated because unpaired alpha chains were not captured.

The V and J genes are TRBV11-2 and TRBJ2-1; D gene: possibly TRBD1, on 5 matching bases. Sequences were obtained from peripheral blood. The origin of this receptor is a young woman with primary liver carcinoma and hepatitis B virus infection. The DNA is as follows: TGTGCCAGCAGCTTAGATAGGGGTGAGCGGTTCTTC. This gives the protein CASSLDRGERFF.